Below, 17 T cell receptor beta chains from the same sample are listed, as sequenced in a study of blood T cell repertoires in COVID-19 (dated by TCRdb to about 2020). To prepare the library, the immunoSEQ multiplex PCR assay was applied. Held by TCRdb, this immuneACCESS table contains in-frame sequences only and omits some clones. Under half of the omission traces to an unresolved V gene where checked; the cause of the rest is unknown. The sample includes approximately 150,000 clones, with around 76% observed a single time. The ten most abundant clones make up almost 8.5% of the sample. The sequenced sample was peripheral blood. The receptor set was obtained from a woman aged 70-85 years with acute or convalescent COVID-19.

This chain connects TRBV6-6 to TRBJ2-5, with 7 positions matching TRBD1. This CDR3 region has 13 residues. Trimming took 7 bases from V and 2 from J; bases not matched to a gene: 4. Germline values: CDR1 MNHNY, CDR2 SVGAGI (reference sequence). The CDR3 protein is CASKTGSQETQYF. The CDR3 DNA sequence: TGTGCCAGCAAGACAGGGTCGCAAGAGACCCAGTACTTC.

The V and J genes are TRBV19 and TRBJ1-5; D call uncertain. Germline V gives CDR1 LNHDA, CDR2 SQIVND (reference sequence). CDR3 length: 13 residues. V was clipped by 6 bases and J by 7 bases, with 13 bases between them. The CDR3 DNA is TGTGCCAGTAGCGAAATACTAAGGCAGCCCCAGCATTTT. Translated: CASSEILRQPQHF.

The chain joins TRBV18 to TRBJ1-1; TRBD1 is a possible D gene (6 bases). The V and J ends lost 4 bases and 1 base respectively, with 7 bases between them. This CDR3 is built from 13 residues. Per the germline V gene, CDR1 is KGHSH and CDR2 is LQKENI. The CDR3 reads CASSLGQNTEAFF. Written as DNA, the CDR3 is TGTGCCAGCTCACTGGGACAGAACACTGAAGCTTTCTTT.

The CDR3 nucleotides are TGTGCCAGCAGCACTGGAGGGGGGGGCCTGTCCTCCTACGAGCAGTACTTC. Amino acids: CASSTGGGGLSSYEQYF. The chain employs TRBV21-1 and TRBJ2-7; the D call in the table, TRBD2, was not verified against the DNA. TRBV21-1 is labeled a pseudogene. CDR3 length: 17 amino acids.

The chain combines TRBV27 with TRBJ1-1, with TRBD1 as a possible D gene (5 bases). V lost 6 bases to trimming and J lost 4 bases, with 12 bases between them. This CDR3 is built from 13 residues. Germline-derived CDR1 and CDR2 are MNHEY and SMNVEV (reference sequence). CDR3 DNA sequence: TGTGCCAGCAGCCTTCAGGGAGGCACTGAAGCTTTCTTT. Translation gives CASSLQGGTEAFF.

This clone has only one observation. The rearrangement joins TRBV4-1 to TRBJ1-5, with 10 bases aligning to TRBD1. After removal of 4 bases from V and 3 bases from J, the junction contained 9 bases not matched to a gene. Germline assignment: CDR1 MGHRA and CDR2 YSYEKL. The CDR3 is 17 residues long. The CDR3 is CASSPRPGQGSNQPQHF. CDR3 DNA sequence: TGCGCCAGCAGCCCGAGACCGGGACAGGGGTCCAATCAGCCCCAGCATTTT.

The CDR3 bases are TGTGCCAGCAGCGTCACAGGGTTACAAGAGACCCAGTACTTC. Amino acid sequence: CASSVTGLQETQYF. This sequence joins TRBV11-2 and TRBJ2-5; tentatively, D is TRBD1 (6 bases). The germline CDR1 and CDR2 sequences are SGHAT and FQNNGV. Trimming shortened V by 5 bases and J by 2 bases, and 12 bases separated the two germline ends. This CDR3 comprises 14 residues.

J is TRBJ2-3 and V is TRBV27; TRBD2 is a possible D gene (6 bases). Per germline, CDR1 MNHEY and CDR2 SMNVEV (reference sequence). This CDR3 spans 15 amino acids. V dropped 5 bases and J dropped 1 base, with 13 bases sitting between them. CDR3 DNA: TGTGCCAGCAGTCGGCGGGACCTGGGCACAGATACGCAGTATTTT. Protein product: CASSRRDLGTDTQYF.

The rearrangement joins TRBV11-2 to TRBJ1-3, with D tentatively TRBD1 (5 bases). Germline V gene lookup returns CDR1 SGHAT and CDR2 FQNNGV. CDR3 length equals 15 residues. The V end lost 0 bases, the J end lost 10 bases, and 16 bases lay between the germline ends. The CDR3 reads CASSLDRGDGRTIYF. CDR3 in DNA: TGTGCCAGCAGCTTAGATAGGGGTGACGGGCGGACCATATATTTT.

The chain carries TRBV12-3 or TRBV12-4 and TRBJ1-2; 7 nucleotides align to TRBD1. The CDR3 is made up of 13 amino acids. V trimming: 1 base; J trimming: 7 bases; junction bases outside the gene matches: 3. The CDR3 nucleotides read TGTGCCAGCAGTTTAGGTCAGGGGGGTGGCTACACCTTC. Translated, it gives CASSLGQGGGYTF.

V usage is TRBV4-1 and J usage is TRBJ2-1; no firm D call. CDR1 MGHRA and CDR2 YSYEKL come from the germline V gene. The CDR3 runs to 15 residues. The V end lost 1 base, the J end lost 1 base, and 8 bases lay between the germline ends. In DNA form, the CDR3 reads TGCGCCAGCAGCCAAGCCCCCATGTCCTACAATGAGCAGTTCTTC. Amino acids: CASSQAPMSYNEQFF.

This sequence joins TRBV28 and TRBJ1-4, with TRBD1 matching 7 bases. Per germline, CDR1 MDHEN and CDR2 SYDVKM. The CDR3 totals 14 residues. V trimming: 1 base; J trimming: 7 bases; junction bases outside the gene matches: 3. The CDR3 nucleotides read TGTGCCAGCAGTTTATCGGGACAGAGTGAAAAACTGTTTTTT. It yields the protein CASSLSGQSEKLFF.

The chain recombines TRBV5-1 with TRBJ2-1, with 12 bases fitting TRBD2. The CDR3 consists of 16 residues. Trimming at V came to 4 bases and at J to 4 bases, leaving 6 bases not matched to a gene. The germline CDR1 and CDR2 sequences are SGHRS and YFSETQ. This chain's CDR3 is CASSGMTSGSYNEQFF. The CDR3 DNA sequence: TGCGCCAGCAGCGGAATGACTAGCGGGAGTTACAATGAGCAGTTCTTC.

V usage is TRBV3-1 (or the pseudogene TRBV3-2) and J usage is TRBJ1-6, with 9 bases fitting TRBD1. Germline CDR1 LGHDT, CDR2 YNNKEL (reference sequence). The CDR3 runs 15 residues. V shed 4 bases, J shed 9 bases, and the junction held 7 bases outside the gene matches. The CDR3 DNA sequence: TGTGCCAGCAGCCGCCACAGGGGGCGGATTTCACCCCTCCACTTT. The encoded protein is CASSRHRGRISPLHF.

This chain uses TRBV3-1 (or the pseudogene TRBV3-2) with TRBJ1-4, with D tentatively TRBD1 (6 bases). This CDR3 spans 16 amino acids. With 2 bases removed from V and 3 bases from J, the gap between germline ends came to 13 bases. Germline V gives CDR1 LGHDT, CDR2 YNNKEL (reference sequence). The CDR3 sequence: CASSQPLHRANEKLFF. CDR3 nucleotide sequence: TGTGCCAGCAGCCAACCCCTTCACAGGGCTAATGAAAAACTGTTTTTT.

This chain links TRBV5-6 with TRBJ1-3; 7 bases match TRBD1. Germline loops: CDR1 SGHDT, CDR2 YYEEEE. J lost 2 bases, V lost 0 bases, and 5 bases had no gene match. This CDR3 is 16 amino acids long. In DNA form, the CDR3 reads TGTGCCAGCAGCTTGGTCCAGGGGGAAACTGGAAACACCATATATTTT. Protein product: CASSLVQGETGNTIYF.

This clone was detected only a few times. The chain uses TRBV27 and TRBJ1-2; the D is unclear. Germline CDR1 is MNHEY and CDR2 is SMNVEV (reference sequence). The V and J ends lost 4 bases and 1 base respectively, with 13 bases between them. There are 15 residues in the CDR3. The CDR3 loop is CASSSRRESNYGYTF. The CDR3 DNA follows: TGTGCCAGCAGTTCGAGGAGGGAGAGTAACTATGGCTACACCTTC.